This entry concerns a single TCR beta chain. This study enrolled people aged roughly 18 to 89 from approximately 25 US geographic areas. Cohort assignment relied on participant-reported clinical history. Shortly before study entry, within 2 weeks, exposed participants had met a COVID-19 case. TCRdb keeps only in-frame clones here, not all; method: immunoSEQ multiplex PCR. The sample gives roughly 230,000 clones, roughly 85% of which show up once; around 6.3% is in the top ten. CDR1 is SGHVS, CDR2 FQNEAQ, per germline. The CDR3 runs 17 residues. The ends lost 1 base at V and 0 bases at J; junction bases unmatched: 9. This sample is part of a study of blood T cell repertoires in COVID-19. Turning to the study itself: From T cells, B-cell-depleted T cells, or PBMCs came the material, which was cDNA or gDNA.

The chain carries TRBV7-8 and TRBJ2-7; 7 bases line up with TRBD1. The sequence came from a woman in her fifties or sixties who had been exposed to COVID-19. The source material was PBMCs or T cells enriched from blood (not recorded which). CDR3 coding DNA: TGTGCCAGCAGCTTAGTAGCTTTGGACAGGAGCTCCTACGAGCAGTACTTC. This translates into CASSLVALDRSSYEQYF.